The 18 T cell receptor beta chains presented below share a single source sample, sequenced in a study of technical replicates of blood from a few donors. The method was immunoSEQ multiplex PCR; TCRdb's version includes in-frame clones alone and lacks a portion of them. The repertoire holds 76,000 or so clones, with 65% to 90% as singletons. Sequenced sample: PBMCs. Every receptor here comes from a human donor in good health. Some clones in this sample may be carry-over from other donors' samples.

The chain recombines TRBV5-1 with TRBJ2-3; 10 bases line up with TRBD2. The germline V gene has CDR1 SGHRS and CDR2 YFSETQ. This CDR3 is 13 amino acids long. V was clipped by 8 bases and J by 6 bases; unmatched bases: 6. The CDR3 spells CASQRGGIDTQYF. The CDR3 coding sequence is TGCGCCAGTCAGCGGGGGGGCATTGATACGCAGTATTTT.

Of note for this clone: One junction end disagrees with the germline gene, perhaps due to a read error. The chain joins TRBV5-6 to TRBJ2-1; 11 positions agree with TRBD2. This CDR3 is 15 amino acids long. The germline CDR1 and CDR2 sequences are SGHDT and YYEEEE. This CDR3 reads CASSFGVSGRAIVVF. CDR3 DNA: TGTGCCAGCAGCTTTGGTGTTAGCGGGAGGGCCATCGTGGTCTTC.

The genes are TRBV15 and TRBJ2-3; 7 bases are shared with TRBD2. The CDR3 covers 15 residues. CDR1 LNHNV and CDR2 YYDKDF come from the germline V gene (reference sequence). Losses at the gene ends were 5 bases for V and 2 bases for J; bases not matched to a gene: 7. CDR3 protein: CATSGPGLNTDTQYF. The CDR3 nucleotides are TGTGCCACCAGCGGACCGGGACTAAACACAGATACGCAGTATTTT. Complete variable domain (other parts from reference TRBV15 and TRBJ2-3): DAMVIQNPRYQVTQFGKPVTLSCSQTLNHNVMYWYQQKSSQAPKLLFHYYDKDFNNEADTPDNFQSRRPNTSFCFLDIRSPGLGDTAMYLCATSGPGLNTDTQYFGPGTRLTVL.

The chain joins TRBV9 to TRBJ2-1, with 14 positions matching TRBD2. The CDR3 contains 17 residues. The V segment lost 2 bases and the J segment 2 bases; nucleotides outside the gene matches: 3. CDR1 and CDR2 (germline): SGDLS, YYNGEE. The CDR3 DNA follows: TGTGCCAGCAGCGTCCGGACTAGCGGGGGGACCTACAATGAGCAGTTCTTC. Protein product: CASSVRTSGGTYNEQFF.

This clone occurred a few times. The chain couples TRBV6-4 to TRBJ1-6; D gene unclear. CDR1 MRHNA and CDR2 SNTAGT come from the germline V gene. The CDR3 covers 15 residues. V lost 0 bases to trimming and J lost 6 bases, with 9 bases between them. The CDR3 is CASSDSIEGNSPLHF. CDR3 sequence (DNA): TGTGCCAGCAGTGACTCGATAGAGGGTAATTCACCCCTCCACTTT.

This clone was seen a handful of times. The chain uses TRBV6-5 and TRBJ2-1; 7 bases are a match to TRBD2. Per the germline V gene, CDR1 is MNHEY and CDR2 is SVGAGI. V lost 4 bases to trimming and J lost 9 bases; unmatched junction nucleotides: 15. This CDR3 comprises 16 residues. DNA for the CDR3: TGTGCCAGCAGTTCGTCGAGTGTAATACAGCGGGGTGAGCAGTTCTTC. It specifies CASSSSSVIQRGEQFF.

V gene TRBV19 combines with J gene TRBJ1-2, with 7 bases fitting TRBD1. The CDR3 is 14 amino acids. With V trimmed by 6 bases and J by 0 bases, 4 bases remained unmatched. In germline, CDR1 is LNHDA, CDR2 SQIVND (reference sequence). The CDR3 nucleotides are TGTGCCAGTAGACGGACAGGAACTAACTATGGCTACACCTTC. It codes for CASRRTGTNYGYTF.

The rearrangement links TRBV29-1 to TRBJ1-1; 7 positions agree with TRBD1. V lost 7 bases to trimming and J lost 5 bases; unmatched junction nucleotides: 10. This CDR3 spans 13 amino acids. The germline gives CDR1 SQVTM, CDR2 ANQGSEA. The CDR3 reads CSGKTGIRTEAFF. For the CDR3, the DNA is TGCAGCGGAAAGACAGGGATCAGGACTGAAGCTTTCTTT. The whole variable domain, remainder taken from reference TRBV29-1 and TRBJ1-1, is SAVISQKPSRDICQRGTSLTIQCQVDSQVTMMFWYRQQPGQSLTLIATANQGSEATYESGFVIDKFPISRPNLTFSTLTVSNMSPEDSSIYLCSGKTGIRTEAFFGQGTRLTVV.

The chain recombines TRBV27 with TRBJ1-2, with 7 bases matching TRBD1. CDR3 length: 18 residues. Unmatched junction bases numbered 12, after V lost 0 bases and J lost 2 bases. CDR1 is MNHEY and CDR2 is SMNVEV in the germline V gene (reference sequence). The CDR3 protein is CASSLSASGGTANYGYTF. In DNA, the CDR3 is TGTGCCAGCAGTTTATCGGCTTCGGGGGGGACAGCAAACTATGGCTACACCTTC.

The gene calls are TRBV7-9 and TRBJ2-3, with 11 bases fitting TRBD2. Unmatched junction bases numbered 10, after V lost 6 bases and J lost 2 bases. Germline V lookup: CDR1 SEHNR, CDR2 FQNEAQ (reference sequence). The CDR3 is 17 amino acids. CDR3 residues: CASRGLAEPWDTDTQYF. The CDR3 DNA reads as TGTGCCAGCAGGGGACTAGCGGAACCGTGGGACACAGATACGCAGTATTTT. Variable domain in full (rest from reference TRBV7-9 and TRBJ2-3): DTGVSQNPRHKITKRGQNVTFRCDPISEHNRLYWYRQTLGQGPEFLTYFQNEAQLEKSRLLSDRFSAERPKGSFSTLEIQRTEQGDSAMYLCASRGLAEPWDTDTQYFGPGTRLTVL.

The chain is built from TRBV18 and TRBJ1-5, with 9 bases aligning to TRBD1. Germline V CDR1 and CDR2: KGHSH, LQKENI. V was pared by 2 bases and J by 0 bases, with 8 bases of the junction left unmatched. This CDR3 contains 18 residues. CDR3 sequence (DNA): TGTGCCAGCTCACCATCACAGGGGGCCCTTCATAGCAATCAGCCCCAGCATTTT. Its protein is CASSPSQGALHSNQPQHF.

The chain has TRBV7-9 and TRBJ2-5; 10 bases fit TRBD2. The CDR3 sequence is 16 residues long. V was pared by 2 bases and J by 0 bases, with 3 bases of the junction left unmatched. Germline V gene lookup returns CDR1 SEHNR and CDR2 FQNEAQ (reference sequence). The CDR3 DNA reads TGTGCCAGCAGCTTAAGTAGCGGGGGGAACCAAGAGACCCAGTACTTC. Protein sequence: CASSLSSGGNQETQYF.

This clone was found a few times. The chain uses TRBV5-1 and TRBJ1-2; 10 nucleotides agree with TRBD1. The CDR3 totals 17 residues. V gave up 4 bases and J gave up 2 bases; unmatched junction bases: 11. Germline V gives CDR1 SGHRS, CDR2 YFSETQ. The chain's CDR3 is CASSVRMTGGENYGYTF. CDR3 nucleotide sequence: TGCGCCAGCAGCGTGAGAATGACAGGGGGCGAGAACTATGGCTACACCTTC.

This clone has only one observation. The chain joins TRBV7-9 to TRBJ2-3, with 11 bases identical to TRBD2. J lost 4 bases, V lost 5 bases, and 5 bases had no gene match. Germline-derived CDR1 and CDR2 are SEHNR and FQNEAQ (reference sequence). The CDR3 consists of 15 residues. The CDR3 spells CASSRTSGSSDTQYF. The CDR3 coding sequence is TGTGCCAGCAGCCGCACTAGCGGGAGTTCAGATACGCAGTATTTT.

The chain uses TRBV7-3 and TRBJ1-3; D call uncertain. V shed 4 bases and J shed 3 bases, with 7 bases lying between them. CDR3 length: 13 amino acids. Germline V lookup: CDR1 SGHTA, CDR2 FQGTGA. CDR3 sequence: CASSSMFGNTIYF. As DNA, the CDR3 is TGTGCCAGCAGCTCCATGTTTGGAAACACCATATATTTT.

The rearrangement links TRBV5-5 to TRBJ2-6; no clear D. This CDR3 contains 19 residues. Between the trimmed V and J ends, which lost 0 bases and 0 bases, there was a span of 16 bases. Germline CDR1 reads SGHKS; CDR2 reads YYEKEE (reference sequence). This CDR3 is CASSLVGQRRSSGANVLTF. The CDR3 DNA reads TGTGCCAGCAGCTTGGTTGGTCAGCGCCGGAGCTCTGGGGCCAACGTCCTGACTTTC. Looking up the rest from reference TRBV5-5 and TRBJ2-6 gives the full variable domain: DAGVTQSPTHLIKTRGQQVTLRCSPISGHKSVSWYQQVLGQGPQFIFQYYEKEERGRGNFPDRFSARQFPNYSSELNVNALLLGDSALYLCASSLVGQRRSSGANVLTFGAGSRLTVL.

This clone appeared once. V and J are TRBV7-8 and TRBJ2-3, with 8 bases matching TRBD1. Losses at the gene ends were 5 bases for V and 3 bases for J; bases not matched to a gene: 4. Germline V gene sequence: CDR1 SGHVS, CDR2 FQNEAQ. The length of the CDR3 is 14 residues. This chain's CDR3 is CASSRQGTTDTQYF. CDR3 nucleotide sequence: TGTGCCAGCAGCCGACAGGGGACAACAGATACGCAGTATTTT.

The chain is built from TRBV5-1 and TRBJ1-1; TRBD1 might be the D (6 bases). CDR3 size: 16 residues. In germline, CDR1 is SGHRS, CDR2 YFSETQ. Trimming took 2 bases from V and 1 from J, leaving 15 bases between them. The CDR3 nucleotides are TGCGCCAGCAGCTTCCGCCAAGGGGGGGGGAACACTGAAGCTTTCTTT. Protein sequence: CASSFRQGGGNTEAFF.